The 7 T cell receptor beta chains in this list originate from one sample, sequenced in a study of blood T cell repertoires in COVID-19. Data came from immunoSEQ multiplex PCR; TCRdb stores just in-frame clones and leaves some out. The sample has some 390,000 clones; 75% to 90% are singletons. The source material was PBMCs or T cells enriched from blood (not recorded which). The receptors stem from a man aged 25 to 45 who had recovered from COVID-19.

CDR3 in amino acids: CASSGEGRSTEAFF. The DNA of the CDR3 is TGTGCCAGCAGTGGAGAGGGGAGGTCCACTGAAGCTTTCTTT. The chain combines TRBV11-2 with TRBJ1-1, with a weak D call TRBD1 (5 bases). V lost 6 bases, J lost 4 bases, and 15 bases lay in between. The CDR3 is made up of 14 amino acids. Germline lookup yields CDR1 SGHAT and CDR2 FQNNGV.

The rearrangement joins TRBV28 to TRBJ2-1, with 7 bases aligning to TRBD2. Germline CDR1 MDHEN, CDR2 SYDVKM. CDR3 length equals 18 residues. After removal of 10 bases from V and 3 bases from J, the junction contained 21 bases not matched to a gene. The CDR3 loop is CATKPPLGGVGGYNEQFF. CDR3 nucleotides: TGTGCCACTAAACCCCCCCTGGGAGGGGTCGGGGGCTACAATGAGCAGTTCTTC.

The rearrangement uses TRBV28 and TRBJ1-2; unclear D gene. Per germline, CDR1 MDHEN and CDR2 SYDVKM. V lost 7 bases and J 4 bases, leaving 10 bases between the germline ends. The CDR3 consists of 12 residues. CDR3 DNA: TGTGCCAGCAAGGTTTCAGGCTATGGCTACACCTTC. This codes for CASKVSGYGYTF.

The chain joins TRBV28 to TRBJ1-1; 8 bases line up with TRBD1. The ends lost 6 bases at V and 0 bases at J; junction bases unmatched: 9. The CDR3 contains 16 residues. Germline V gene lookup returns CDR1 MDHEN and CDR2 SYDVKM. CDR3 coding DNA: TGTGCCAGCAGCGCCCCCGGGACAGGTTTGAACACTGAAGCTTTCTTT. It specifies CASSAPGTGLNTEAFF.

The CDR3: CASSLPRLNTEAFF. The DNA of the CDR3 is TGTGCCAGCAGCTTACCTCGGTTGAACACTGAAGCTTTCTTT. This chain links TRBV11-2 with TRBJ1-1; D remains ambiguous. V was pared by 2 bases and J by 0 bases, with 7 bases between. The CDR3 extends over 14 amino acids. The germline V gene has CDR1 SGHAT and CDR2 FQNNGV. Drawing the rest from reference TRBV11-2 and TRBJ1-1, the complete variable domain is EAGVAQSPRYKIIEKRQSVAFWCNPISGHATLYWYQQILGQGPKLLIQFQNNGVVDDSQLPKDRFSAERLKGVDSTLKIQPAKLEDSAVYLCASSLPRLNTEAFFGQGTRLTVV.

The genes are TRBV29-1 and TRBJ2-7, with 8 bases fitting TRBD2. Trimming at V came to 7 bases and at J to 0 bases, leaving 5 bases not matched to a gene. The germline CDR1 and CDR2 sequences are SQVTM and ANQGSEA. CDR3 length equals 13 residues. CDR3 loop: CSALAVSSYEQYF. The CDR3 DNA sequence: TGCAGCGCACTAGCGGTAAGCTCCTACGAGCAGTACTTC.

DNA for the CDR3: TGTGCCAGCAGCACAGGAGTCTCTGGAAACACCATATATTTT. Translation: CASSTGVSGNTIYF. This sequence joins TRBV27 and TRBJ1-3; the D gene is possibly TRBD1 (5 bases). Looked up from germline, CDR1 is MNHEY and CDR2 is SMNVEV (reference sequence). The CDR3 is made up of 14 amino acids. V lost 6 bases to trimming and J lost 0 bases, with 9 bases between them.